This TCR beta chain was sequenced for a study of T cell repertoires in cytomegalovirus infection. Study information: Selected CMV epitopes included recently identified HLA-C-restricted ones as well as well-studied HLA-B-restricted ones. Public TCR beta signatures were indicative of both CMV infection and a matching HLA type.

Germline loops: CDR1 SQVTM, CDR2 ANQGSEA. The CDR3 length is 14 residues. The V and J ends lost 4 bases and 0 bases respectively, with 12 bases between them. Study-wide points: Ex vivo, HLA-C-restricted CMV-specific TCR beta clonotypes prevailed over the rest of the response. Cumulative public TCR beta family frequency identified carriers of CMV plus the relevant HLA.

As regards this clonotype: Its antigen is unidentified.

MiXCR was run by TCRdb on the reads, yielding one entry per CDR3 protein. The sample includes roughly 280,000 distinct CDR3 sequences, roughly a fifth seen only once; the top ten take approximately 19%. The input for sequencing was cultured PBMCs, taken from culture after CMV antigen stimulation. The V call is TRBV29-1, the J call TRBJ2-5; D gene ambiguous. The TCR sequence derives from a human donor in good health (CMV status not recorded). Some clones in this sample may be carry-over from other donors' samples. Here the CDR3 DNA reads TGCAGCGTTGCCGGATCGAGCAACCAAGAGACCCAGTACTTC. It specifies CSVAGSSNQETQYF.